The 10 T cell receptor beta chains listed next were all sequenced from one sample in a study of response to subunit inactivated influenza vaccine. TCRdb used MiXCR to reprocess the RT-PCR reads, holding one entry per CDR3 protein. This repertoire shows fewer than 550,000 distinct CDR3 sequences, roughly 23% found once; its top ten account for 1.5% to 2%. The sequenced sample was CD4+ T cells sorted from PBMCs, obtained roughly 5 days after vaccination. Source of these receptors: a man between 50 and 59 years old who received an inactivated influenza vaccine.

To note about this clonotype: At one end the junction does not follow the germline gene, possibly because of a read error. The chain carries TRBV4-1 and TRBJ2-2, with 7 bases aligning to TRBD1. Germline V lookup: CDR1 MGHRA, CDR2 YSYEKL. The CDR3 consists of 16 residues. The CDR3 bases are TGCGCCAGCACCCAATCGAGGGGGCGCAACACCGGGGAGCTGTTTTTT. It encodes CASTQSRGRNTGELFF.

This clonotype has a handful of counts. The V call is TRBV5-1, the J call TRBJ2-3; 11 nucleotides line up with TRBD2. CDR3 length equals 15 residues. From germline, CDR1 is SGHRS and CDR2 YFSETQ. With V trimmed by 0 bases and J by 5 bases, 2 bases remained unmatched. The chain's CDR3 is CASSLAGTSGDTQYF. CDR3 nucleotide sequence: TGCGCCAGCAGCTTGGCCGGGACTAGCGGAGATACGCAGTATTTT.

The chain is built from TRBV11-2 and TRBJ2-5, with D tentatively TRBD1 (6 bases). Trimming shortened V by 2 bases and J by 4 bases, and 11 bases separated the two germline ends. In germline, CDR1 is SGHAT, CDR2 FQNNGV. The CDR3 sequence is 14 residues long. The CDR3 here is CASSLSQGRETQYF. In DNA, the CDR3 is TGTGCCAGCAGCTTAAGCCAGGGGAGAGAGACCCAGTACTTC.

The chain has TRBV12-3 or TRBV12-4 and TRBJ1-4; D is perhaps TRBD1 (6 bases). The CDR3 runs to 13 residues. Trimming removed 0 bases at V and 10 bases at J, with 9 bases between. The CDR3 bases are TGTGCCAGCAGTTTAGCGACAGGCTTAAAACTGTTTTTT. Encoded protein: CASSLATGLKLFF.

This clonotype was picked up a small number of times. This chain connects TRBV29-1 to TRBJ2-5; 8 bases agree with TRBD1. Germline-derived CDR1 and CDR2 are SQVTM and ANQGSEA. V gave up 3 bases and J gave up 5 bases; unmatched junction bases: 8. The CDR3 length is 14 residues. The CDR3 DNA reads TGCAGCGTTGAGATACAGGGGGTCCGGGAGACCCAGTACTTC. Protein: CSVEIQGVRETQYF.

This clonotype was counted once. V and J are TRBV18 and TRBJ1-1; 8 positions match TRBD1. Germline V lookup: CDR1 KGHSH, CDR2 LQKENI. The CDR3 is made up of 14 amino acids. V was pared by 2 bases and J by 4 bases, with 3 bases of the junction left unmatched. The CDR3 here is CASSPGRGPTEAFF. In DNA form, the CDR3 reads TGTGCCAGCTCACCAGGCAGGGGGCCCACTGAAGCTTTCTTT.

Here the CDR3 reads CSASSSGRSYNEQFF. The CDR3 DNA reads TGCAGTGCTAGTTCTAGCGGGCGTTCCTACAATGAGCAGTTCTTC. The chain employs TRBV20-1 and TRBJ2-1; TRBD2 matches at 8 bases. Germline trimming cut 3 bases from V and 1 base from J; bases unmatched to any gene: 5. In germline, CDR1 is DFQATT, CDR2 SNEGSKA (reference sequence). CDR3 size: 15 residues.

The chain carries TRBV7-2 and TRBJ2-1; 7 bases agree with TRBD2. The CDR3 sequence is 16 residues long. J lost 5 bases, V lost 6 bases, and 13 bases had no gene match. Germline V lookup: CDR1 SGHTA, CDR2 FQGNSA. CDR3 protein: CASSPPRGGGHNEQFF. CDR3 bases: TGTGCCAGCAGTCCCCCGAGGGGCGGGGGACACAATGAGCAGTTCTTC.

This sequence joins TRBV27 and TRBJ1-4; no firm D call. Germline V CDR1 and CDR2: MNHEY, SMNVEV (reference sequence). The V gene lost 7 bases and the J gene lost 7 bases, with 16 bases spanning the gap. The CDR3 is 14 amino acids. The CDR3 nucleotides read TGTGCCAGCAAGCGGGGTGGCCTCGGTGAAAAACTGTTTTTT. Translating it yields CASKRGGLGEKLFF. The full variable domain, rest sourced from reference TRBV27 and TRBJ1-4, is EAQVTQNPRYLITVTGKKLTVTCSQNMNHEYMSWYRQDPGLGLRQIYYSMNVEVTDKGDVPEGYKVSRKEKRNFPLILESPSPNQTSLYFCASKRGGLGEKLFFGSGTQLSVL.

This clonotype was seen more than once but under ten times. The V gene is TRBV20-1, the J gene TRBJ2-5; D ambiguous. There are 16 residues in the CDR3. V lost 0 bases and J 2 bases, leaving 16 bases between the germline ends. Germline V lookup: CDR1 DFQATT, CDR2 SNEGSKA (reference sequence). The CDR3 coding sequence is TGCAGTGCTAGAGAAGTTGGGGATATACGTCAAGAGACCCAGTACTTC. This codes for CSAREVGDIRQETQYF.